The 31 T cell receptor beta chains in this list originate from one sample, sequenced in a study of T cell changes during pregnancy in multiple sclerosis. The method was immunoSEQ multiplex PCR; TCRdb's version includes in-frame clones alone and lacks a portion of them. The repertoire consists of tens of thousands of clones, with about 94% occurring once and the leading ten covering roughly 3.8%. This specimen was CD8+ T cells from peripheral blood mononuclear cells, taken after pregnancy. Source of these receptors: a female donor with multiple sclerosis, enrolled in a pregnancy study.

This rearrangement joins TRBV9 to TRBJ1-3, with a possible D match to TRBD1 (5 bases). Trimming removed 0 bases at V and 2 bases at J, with 15 bases between. The CDR3 runs to 17 residues. Germline V lookup: CDR1 SGDLS, CDR2 YYNGEE. CDR3: CASSVVGGNMAGNTIYF. For the CDR3, the DNA is TGTGCCAGCAGCGTAGTCGGGGGGAATATGGCTGGAAACACCATATATTTT.

The V gene is TRBV2, the J gene TRBJ2-3; TRBD1 matches 10 bases. V trimming: 7 bases; J trimming: 3 bases; junction bases outside the gene matches: 4. The CDR3 runs to 14 residues. Per germline, CDR1 SNHLY and CDR2 FYNNEI. The DNA of the CDR3 is TGTGCCAGCACCAGGGACAGGGGAACAGATACGCAGTATTTT. Amino acids: CASTRDRGTDTQYF.

V and J are TRBV27 and TRBJ1-1; no firm D call. The V gene lost 4 bases and the J gene lost 0 bases, with 12 bases spanning the gap. Germline V lookup: CDR1 MNHEY, CDR2 SMNVEV (reference sequence). CDR3 length: 15 amino acids. The DNA of the CDR3 is TGTGCCAGCAGTTGGGCGGGCAGCATGAACACTGAAGCTTTCTTT. It encodes CASSWAGSMNTEAFF.

DNA of the CDR3: TGTGCCACCAGCAGAGATCTGGGCAGGGCATACGGCTACACCTTC. Protein product: CATSRDLGRAYGYTF. The chain links TRBV15 to TRBJ1-2; TRBD1 might be the D (5 bases). Between the trimmed V and J ends, which lost 0 bases and 8 bases, there was a span of 16 bases. From germline, CDR1 is LNHNV and CDR2 YYDKDF (reference sequence). This CDR3 spans 15 amino acids.

This rearrangement joins TRBV19 to TRBJ2-7; TRBD1 matches 8 bases. Losses at the gene ends were 6 bases for V and 6 bases for J; bases not matched to a gene: 10. Germline V gives CDR1 LNHDA, CDR2 SQIVND (reference sequence). The CDR3 has 14 amino acids. DNA for the CDR3: TGTGCCAGTAGCCCTCACTCAACAGGGGGCGAGCAGTACTTC. It specifies CASSPHSTGGEQYF.

This chain joins TRBV5-1 and TRBJ2-3; TRBD1 matches 8 bases. The CDR3 contains 15 residues. Germline-derived CDR1 and CDR2 are SGHRS and YFSETQ. V shed 3 bases, J shed 0 bases, and the junction held 3 bases outside the gene matches. In nucleotides, the CDR3 is TGCGCCAGCAGCTGGGGACAGGCTAGCACAGATACGCAGTATTTT. Translation gives CASSWGQASTDTQYF.

CDR3 loop: CASSFTPSGVSYNEQFF. The CDR3 DNA reads TGTGCCAGCAGCTTTACTCCTAGCGGGGTTTCCTACAATGAGCAGTTCTTC. This sequence joins TRBV7-2 and TRBJ2-1; 9 bases are a match to TRBD2. This CDR3 has 17 residues. The junction had 7 bases not matched to a gene; V was cut back by 3 bases and J by 1 base. From germline, CDR1 is SGHTA and CDR2 FQGNSA.

The chain has TRBV5-8 and TRBJ1-5; D is unclear. Trimming stripped 1 base from V and 3 bases from J, with 17 bases between. Germline V lookup: CDR1 SGHTS, CDR2 YDEGEE. The CDR3 length is 17 residues. The CDR3 loop reads CASSLHPVRLDNQPQHF. In nucleotides, the CDR3 is TGTGCCAGCAGCTTGCACCCTGTGCGGTTGGACAATCAGCCCCAGCATTTT.

The chain combines TRBV9 with TRBJ1-2, with 7 bases lining up with TRBD1. The V gene's germline CDR1 is SGDLS and CDR2 YYNGEE. This CDR3 is built from 14 residues. V was clipped by 3 bases and J by 8 bases; unmatched bases: 10. The CDR3, as DNA: TGTGCCAGCAGCGCTCGGACAGGCCCTGGAGGCTACACCTTC. Translating it yields CASSARTGPGGYTF. The full variable domain, in which reference TRBV9 and TRBJ1-2 provide the parts outside the CDR3, is DSGVTQTPKHLITATGQRVTLRCSPRSGDLSVYWYQQSLDQGLQFLIQYYNGEERAKGNILERFSAQQFPDLHSELNLSSLELGDSALYFCASSARTGPGGYTFGSGTRLTVV.

The gene calls are TRBV5-1 and TRBJ2-7; 16 bases are a match to TRBD2. Germline loops: CDR1 SGHRS, CDR2 YFSETQ. With 0 bases clipped from V and 2 bases from J, the junction kept 11 bases outside the gene matches. This CDR3 comprises 20 residues. In DNA, the CDR3 is TGCGCCAGCAGCTTGGTGTTGGGACTAGCGGGAGGGCCGCCCACCTACGAGCAGTACTTC. As protein: CASSLVLGLAGGPPTYEQYF.

The chain couples TRBV6-6 to TRBJ1-5; 7 bases agree with TRBD1. Trimming cost V 5 bases and J 4 bases; bases outside gene matches: 8. This CDR3 has 15 residues. Germline V gene sequence: CDR1 MNHNY, CDR2 SVGAGI (reference sequence). Written as DNA, the CDR3 is TGTGCCAGCAGTAGGGACAGTGGGAGGAATCAGCCCCAGCATTTT. The encoded protein is CASSRDSGRNQPQHF.

The chain has TRBV6-6 and TRBJ2-7; 8 bases fit TRBD2. The CDR3 is 14 residues long. The V segment lost 6 bases and the J segment 2 bases; nucleotides outside the gene matches: 6. Per germline, CDR1 MNHNY and CDR2 SVGAGI (reference sequence). The CDR3 reads CASRPGLDPYEQYF. The CDR3 DNA is TGTGCCAGCAGGCCGGGACTAGACCCCTACGAGCAGTACTTC.

The CDR3 DNA sequence: TGTGCCAGCAGCTCCAGTCGGCAGGTGAACACTGAAGCTTTCTTT. Translated: CASSSSRQVNTEAFF. The V call is TRBV9, the J call TRBJ1-1; D is undetermined. CDR1 SGDLS and CDR2 YYNGEE come from the germline V gene. V gave up 4 bases and J gave up 0 bases, with 13 bases separating them. The CDR3 spans 15 residues.

The chain is built from TRBV27 and TRBJ2-1; 10 positions match TRBD2. The germline V gene has CDR1 MNHEY and CDR2 SMNVEV (reference sequence). The V gene end was trimmed by 4 bases and the J gene end by 4 bases; junction bases not matched to a gene: 7. CDR3 length: 16 residues. DNA of the CDR3: TGTGCCAGCAGTTCTTCCGGGACTAGCGCTTACAATGAGCAGTTCTTC. Amino acids: CASSSSGTSAYNEQFF.

This chain links TRBV11-2 with TRBJ2-1; perhaps TRBD1 as D (6 bases). In germline, CDR1 is SGHAT, CDR2 FQNNGV. Trimming stripped 6 bases from V and 7 bases from J, with 16 bases between. There are 14 residues in the CDR3. CDR3 in DNA: TGTGCCAGCAGGGTACCTGGGGGCGGAAATGAGCAGTTCTTC. Translated: CASRVPGGGNEQFF.

Notes on this clone: The DNA is left out, because the CDR3 cannot be placed on it with certainty; the CDR3 is given as TCRdb lists it. J is TRBJ2-7 and V is TRBV27; TRBD2, the table's D call, was not compared with the DNA. In germline, CDR1 is MNHEY, CDR2 SMNVEV (reference sequence). Inclusive of both ends, the CDR3 amounts to 15 amino acids. The CDR3 spells CASSSSLAGVYEQYF.

This sequence joins TRBV2 and TRBJ2-1; TRBD2 matches 7 bases. V was clipped by 10 bases and J by 9 bases; unmatched bases: 18. There are 15 residues in the CDR3. Germline V CDR1 and CDR2: SNHLY, FYNNEI. The CDR3 DNA sequence: TGTGCCATTCCACGTCAGGGCAAAGCGGGGTTTGAGCAGTTCTTC. This encodes CAIPRQGKAGFEQFF.

This chain uses TRBV7-6 with TRBJ1-1; D is ambiguous. CDR1 is SGHVS and CDR2 is FNYEAQ in the germline V gene. The length of the CDR3 is 13 residues. V lost 2 bases and J lost 5, with 9 bases in between. This CDR3 is CASSLSGTTEAFF. DNA of the CDR3: TGTGCCAGCAGCTTATCTGGTACTACTGAAGCTTTCTTT.

The J gene is TRBJ2-2, the V gene TRBV5-1, with 9 bases lining up with TRBD2. Trimming took 4 bases from V and 4 from J; bases not matched to a gene: 8. The CDR3 has 16 amino acids. CDR1 SGHRS and CDR2 YFSETQ come from the germline V gene. This CDR3 reads CASSPYERGVTGELFF. CDR3 in DNA: TGCGCCAGCAGCCCTTACGAGCGGGGGGTCACCGGGGAGCTGTTTTTT.

The chain carries TRBV28 and TRBJ2-7; 8 bases agree with TRBD1. This CDR3 has 15 residues. Looked up from germline, CDR1 is MDHEN and CDR2 is SYDVKM. Germline trimming cut 4 bases from V and 2 bases from J; bases unmatched to any gene: 7. CDR3 nucleotide sequence: TGTGCCAGCAGTTCGCTGAGGGACAGGACCTACGAGCAGTACTTC. It is translated as CASSSLRDRTYEQYF. The full variable domain, completed using reference TRBV28 and TRBJ2-7, is DVKVTQSSRYLVKRTGEKVFLECVQDMDHENMFWYRQDPGLGLRLIYFSYDVKMKEKGDIPEGYSVSREKKERFSLILESASTNQTSMYLCASSSLRDRTYEQYFGPGTRLTVT.

This chain uses TRBV5-5 with TRBJ2-3, with a tentative D call TRBD2 (5 bases). V gave up 6 bases and J gave up 6 bases, with 20 bases separating them. Germline V gene lookup returns CDR1 SGHKS and CDR2 YYEKEE (reference sequence). There are 15 residues in the CDR3. The chain's CDR3 is CASNIKGGRVDTQYF. The CDR3 DNA reads TGTGCCAGCAACATTAAAGGAGGTAGGGTCGATACGCAGTATTTT. The whole variable domain, remainder taken from reference TRBV5-5 and TRBJ2-3, is DAGVTQSPTHLIKTRGQQVTLRCSPISGHKSVSWYQQVLGQGPQFIFQYYEKEERGRGNFPDRFSARQFPNYSSELNVNALLLGDSALYLCASNIKGGRVDTQYFGPGTRLTVL.

The chain employs TRBV1 and TRBJ2-3; no DNA check was done on the table's D call, TRBD2. TRBV1 is recorded as a pseudogene. This CDR3 contains 15 residues. This CDR3 reads CTRSRAGGPTDTQYF. The CDR3 DNA follows: TGCACCAGGTCGAGGGCGGGAGGGCCCACAGATACGCAGTATTTT.

The V gene is TRBV21-1, the J gene TRBJ1-6. TRBV21-1 is classified as a pseudogene. The CDR3 covers 16 residues. CDR3 DNA sequence: TGTGCCAGCAGCCCCAACCGCGGGGTAAACCGTTCACCCCTCCACTTT. Residues: CASSPNRGVNRSPLHF.

This clone was seen once. This chain links TRBV14 with TRBJ1-4, with 8 positions matching TRBD1. Germline-derived CDR1 and CDR2 are SGHDN and FVKESK. CDR3 length: 14 residues. V shed 3 bases, J shed 8 bases, and the junction held 5 bases outside the gene matches. CDR3 residues: CASSQGQEGEKLFF. CDR3 DNA sequence: TGTGCCAGCAGCCAGGGACAGGAGGGAGAAAAACTGTTTTTT.

This chain joins TRBV7-9 and TRBJ2-7; 10 bases align to TRBD1. From germline, CDR1 is SEHNR and CDR2 FQNEAQ (reference sequence). The CDR3 loop spans 14 amino acids. V lost 5 bases and J lost 2; bases outside the gene matches: 3. CDR3 in DNA: TGTGCCAGCAGCGCGGGACAGGGGACCTACGAGCAGTACTTC. Translating it yields CASSAGQGTYEQYF.

V usage is TRBV5-1 and J usage is TRBJ2-3; perhaps TRBD2 as D (6 bases). This CDR3 region has 16 residues. Germline V gene sequence: CDR1 SGHRS, CDR2 YFSETQ. The V and J ends lost 1 base and 0 bases respectively, with 12 bases between them. Here the CDR3 reads CASSLYPGESTDTQYF. CDR3 bases: TGCGCCAGCAGCTTGTATCCGGGAGAAAGCACAGATACGCAGTATTTT.

There are a few counts of this clone. The DNA for the CDR3 is TGTGCCAGCAGCTTAGAGGGCAGGGATTCGGATGGCTACACCTTC. It translates to CASSLEGRDSDGYTF. The V gene is TRBV7-2, the J gene TRBJ1-2, with D possibly TRBD1 on 5 matching bases. The germline V and J ends were trimmed by 1 base and 6 bases, with 15 bases remaining between them. CDR1 is SGHTA and CDR2 is FQGNSA in the germline V gene. This CDR3 contains 15 residues.

In this sample, this clone turned up a few times. The chain joins TRBV6-4 to TRBJ2-1, with a tentative D call TRBD1 (5 bases). This CDR3 has 16 residues. Germline CDR1 and CDR2: MRHNA and SNTAGT. V was trimmed by 5 bases and J by 7 bases, leaving 21 bases between them. CDR3 nucleotides: TGTGCCAGCAGTCTTAAAGGTGGGGCTTCTTTTAATGAGCAGTTCTTC. Translation: CASSLKGGASFNEQFF.

This clone was seen once. The chain has TRBV9 and TRBJ1-6; TRBD1 might be the D (5 bases). The CDR3 length is 16 residues. Germline V CDR1 and CDR2: SGDLS, YYNGEE. V lost 3 bases and J lost 4, with 14 bases in between. CDR3 region: CASSDQRGNYNSPLHF. As DNA, the CDR3 is TGTGCCAGCAGCGATCAGCGGGGGAATTATAATTCACCCCTCCACTTT.

The V and J genes are TRBV9 and TRBJ2-1, with TRBD2 matching 9 bases. The V gene's germline CDR1 is SGDLS and CDR2 YYNGEE. The CDR3 loop spans 19 amino acids. V lost 4 bases and J lost 7; bases outside the gene matches: 21. The CDR3 loop is CASSPLGWAGGPVQNEQFF. The CDR3 DNA reads as TGTGCCAGCAGCCCGCTGGGGTGGGCGGGGGGGCCGGTTCAGAATGAGCAGTTCTTC.

This chain connects TRBV9 to TRBJ1-2, with D hard to call. Germline loops: CDR1 SGDLS, CDR2 YYNGEE. The V gene lost 0 bases and the J gene lost 6 bases, with 15 bases spanning the gap. The length of the CDR3 is 15 residues. This CDR3 reads CASSVEGTGSDGYTF. CDR3 in DNA: TGTGCCAGCAGCGTAGAGGGAACCGGGAGCGATGGCTACACCTTC.